Listed below are T cell receptor beta chains from one sample, sequenced in a study of CD8+ T cells in alopecia areata. This table comes from immunoSEQ multiplex PCR, and its TCRdb copy is limited to in-frame clones, with some not included. The sample contains fewer than 250,000 clones, 64% of which appear only once. The sequences come from CD4+ T cells sorted from blood, collected around week 47, from a patient treated with tofacitinib. These receptors were collected from a human donor with alopecia areata. The conserved cysteine and the conserved F or W are not part of the CDR3 here.

J gene | V gene | CDR3 protein
TRBJ2-1 | TRBV30 | AWGPPSGGHNEQF
TRBJ2-5 | TRBV23-1 | ASSQTLTGVGETQY
TRBJ2-1 | TRBV12-5 | ASGLGPGGQDEQF
TRBJ1-2 | TRBV9 | ASAIWSGGYT
TRBJ1-1 | TRBV4-3 | ASSQAKAGSNTEAF
TRBJ2-4 | TRBV30 | AWSITPNPRGPGNIQY
TRBJ2-1 | TRBV11-2 | ASKRETAYNEQF
TRBJ2-3 | TRBV29-1 | SVEGAAQSTDTQY
TRBJ2-1 | TRBV6-5 | ASTTSGTYNEQF
TRBJ1-6 | TRBV27 | ASSAGTGGRSPLH
TRBJ1-5 | TRBV29-1 | SVETASNQPQH
TRBJ1-2 | TRBV6-6 | ASSLRVSGYT
TRBJ2-6 | TRBV5-6 | ASSLTASGSGANVLT
TRBJ2-7 | TRBV7-9 | ASSWAGTGSSYEQY
TRBJ1-1 | TRBV29-1 | SVDRDTEAF
TRBJ2-1 | TRBV30 | AWSVKLAARSYNEQF
TRBJ2-7 | TRBV5-1 | ASRDRDYEQY
TRBJ2-3 | TRBV7-9 | ASSLTDTQY
TRBJ1-1 | TRBV7-3 | ASSEGMNTEAF
TRBJ2-3 | TRBV30 | AWSEGTSGGTDTQY
TRBJ2-1 | TRBV5-6 | ASSRRGGVPNEQF
TRBJ2-3 | TRBV27 | ASGRDRAGDTQY
TRBJ2-7 | TRBV5-6 | ASSFSNHEQY
TRBJ1-1 | TRBV4-3 | ASSQEPGRTEAF
TRBJ2-1 | TRBV4-3 | ASSQDGGGAGNEQF
TRBJ1-1 | TRBV29-1 | SVGSLGWPDTEAF
TRBJ1-5 | TRBV6-1 | ASSGRQGNQPQH
TRBJ2-6 | TRBV5-1 | ASSSFTGGSGANVLT
TRBJ2-3 | TRBV5-4 | ASSLQLADTQY
TRBJ2-1 | TRBV29-1 | SVLSAEQF
TRBJ1-6 | TRBV7-9 | ASRADEGRPLH
TRBJ1-1 | TRBV30 | AWSVTAEAF
TRBJ1-5 | TRBV29-1 | SAQGARGQPQH
TRBJ1-1 | TRBV11-2 | ASRKTGSAEAF
TRBJ1-6 | TRBV2 | ASKGNSPLH
TRBJ1-2 | TRBV15 | ATSRDSPGHLYGYT